The 21 T cell receptor beta chains reported below all come from one sample, sequenced in a study of cytomegalovirus exposure and HLA in healthy donors. Researchers ran the PCR with 60 Vbeta and 13 Jbeta primers. Using immunoSEQ multiplex PCR, the repertoire was profiled, and TCRdb retains in-frame clones only, with some absent. The table records tens of thousands of clones, 80% to 90% of them present only once. Sequences were obtained from PBMCs. The source of these receptors is a woman aged 25 to 39 in good health and CMV-seronegative.

The chain employs TRBV30 and TRBJ2-6; 9 bases match TRBD2. The CDR3 extends over 14 amino acids. Germline assignment: CDR1 GTSNPN and CDR2 SVGIG (reference sequence). V trimming: 5 bases; J trimming: 2 bases; junction bases outside the gene matches: 1. The CDR3 sequence: CAWAGGPGANVLTF. The CDR3 coding sequence is TGTGCCTGGGCGGGAGGGCCTGGGGCCAACGTCCTGACTTTC. Full variable domain (remainder filled in from reference TRBV30 and TRBJ2-6): SQTIHQWPATLVQPVGSPLSLECTVEGTSNPNLYWYRQAAGRGLQLLFYSVGIGQISSEVPQNLSASRPQDRQFILSSKKLLLSDSGFYLCAWAGGPGANVLTFGAGSRLTVL.

This rearrangement joins TRBV29-1 to TRBJ2-7, with D possibly TRBD1 on 6 matching bases. Looked up from germline, CDR1 is SQVTM and CDR2 is ANQGSEA. This CDR3 has 12 residues. V gave up 6 bases and J gave up 3 bases, with 12 bases separating them. The CDR3 reads CSVPQGNYEQYF. For the CDR3, the DNA is TGCAGCGTCCCACAGGGCAACTACGAGCAGTACTTC.

This clone was counted between two and nine times. The chain has TRBV4-2 and TRBJ1-2; maybe TRBD1 (6 bases). Looked up from germline, CDR1 is LGHNA and CDR2 is YNFKEQ. The CDR3 covers 14 residues. V lost 3 bases, J lost 8 bases, and 16 bases lay in between. The CDR3 loop is CASSHPADSRGYTF. The CDR3, as DNA: TGTGCCAGCAGCCACCCGGCGGACAGCCGGGGCTACACCTTC.

The genes are TRBV7-9 and TRBJ1-2; tentatively, D is TRBD1 (5 bases). Germline V gene data show CDR1 as SEHNR and CDR2 as FQNEAQ (reference sequence). V was cut by 5 bases and J by 6 bases, with 13 bases left in between. The CDR3 is 13 amino acids. CDR3: CASSPDSLNGYTF. Written as DNA, the CDR3 is TGTGCCAGCAGCCCCGACAGTCTCAATGGCTACACCTTC.

The rearrangement joins TRBV7-2 to TRBJ1-5, with D perhaps TRBD1 (5 bases). V lost 2 bases and J 4 bases, leaving 15 bases between the germline ends. The CDR3 totals 16 residues. Germline V gene sequence: CDR1 SGHTA, CDR2 FQGNSA. CDR3 region: CASSLFTGETNQPQHF. The CDR3 nucleotides read TGTGCCAGCAGCTTATTTACAGGAGAGACGAATCAGCCCCAGCATTTT.

The chain has TRBV5-6 and TRBJ1-3, with TRBD1 matching 7 bases. The CDR3 has 18 residues. V dropped 2 bases and J dropped 0; count of bases not matched to a gene: 11. The V gene's germline CDR1 is SGHDT and CDR2 YYEEEE. Here the CDR3 reads CASSFFDGQVFSGNTIYF. Here the CDR3 DNA reads TGTGCCAGCAGCTTTTTTGACGGACAGGTTTTCTCTGGAAACACCATATATTTT.

J is TRBJ1-2 and V is TRBV15, with D unresolved. Germline CDR1 and CDR2: LNHNV and YYDKDF (reference sequence). The CDR3 is 13 residues long. Trimming took off 3 bases at V and 8 bases at J, with 13 bases between the two ends. The CDR3 sequence is CATSSRSLVGYTF. The DNA for the CDR3 is TGTGCCACCAGCAGCCGATCCTTAGTGGGCTACACCTTC.

This clone has just one count. The chain couples TRBV7-8 to TRBJ2-1; a possible D gene is TRBD2 (6 bases). This CDR3 has 14 amino acids. The V end was cut by 9 bases, the J end by 8 bases, with 20 bases between. The germline gives CDR1 SGHVS, CDR2 FQNEAQ. In DNA form, the CDR3 reads TGTGCCAGTCTGTCGGGAGCAAGGAAGGATGAGCAGTTCTTC. Translation: CASLSGARKDEQFF.

The V call is TRBV9, the J call TRBJ2-1; 9 bases are shared with TRBD2. The germline V gene has CDR1 SGDLS and CDR2 YYNGEE. V trimming: 3 bases; J trimming: 10 bases; junction bases outside the gene matches: 17. This CDR3 comprises 17 residues. CDR3 nucleotides: TGTGCCAGCAGCGCCGACCCCTGGGTAGCGGGAGTCATGGAGCAGTTCTTC. This encodes CASSADPWVAGVMEQFF. Variable domain in full (rest from reference TRBV9 and TRBJ2-1): DSGVTQTPKHLITATGQRVTLRCSPRSGDLSVYWYQQSLDQGLQFLIQYYNGEERAKGNILERFSAQQFPDLHSELNLSSLELGDSALYFCASSADPWVAGVMEQFFGPGTRLTVL.

The CDR3 is CASSDVTGGRSPLHF. Written as DNA, the CDR3 is TGTGCCAGCAGCGATGTGACAGGGGGCCGTTCACCCCTCCACTTT. This chain connects TRBV5-4 to TRBJ1-6, with 10 bases lining up with TRBD1. The CDR3 is 15 residues long. Germline V gene data show CDR1 as SGHNT and CDR2 as YYREEE (reference sequence). J gave up 9 bases and V 4 bases, and 7 bases lay outside the gene matches.

The V call is TRBV7-9, the J call TRBJ1-2; D might be TRBD1 (5 bases). Germline V lookup: CDR1 SEHNR, CDR2 FQNEAQ (reference sequence). CDR3 length: 13 residues. The V and J ends lost 5 bases and 8 bases respectively, with 15 bases between them. DNA for the CDR3: TGTGCCAGCAGCCCGGACATCGGCCTGGGCTACACCTTC. Its protein product is CASSPDIGLGYTF. Full variable domain (rest looked up from reference TRBV7-9 and TRBJ1-2): DTGVSQNPRHKITKRGQNVTFRCDPISEHNRLYWYRQTLGQGPEFLTYFQNEAQLEKSRLLSDRFSAERPKGSFSTLEIQRTEQGDSAMYLCASSPDIGLGYTFGSGTRLTVV.

The chain uses TRBV30 and TRBJ2-5; D may be TRBD1 (8 bases). From germline, CDR1 is GTSNPN and CDR2 SVGIG (reference sequence). V was clipped by 5 bases and J by 4 bases, with 17 bases between them. There are 14 residues in the CDR3. CDR3 in DNA: TGTGCCTGGGGGCATACAGGGGGGGTAGAGACCCAGTACTTC. As protein: CAWGHTGGVETQYF. The full variable domain, rest sourced from reference TRBV30 and TRBJ2-5, is SQTIHQWPATLVQPVGSPLSLECTVEGTSNPNLYWYRQAAGRGLQLLFYSVGIGQISSEVPQNLSASRPQDRQFILSSKKLLLSDSGFYLCAWGHTGGVETQYFGPGTRLLVL.

With respect to this clone: Other DNA sequences from this sample encode an identical CDR3 as well. The chain joins TRBV7-9 to TRBJ1-1; 8 positions agree with TRBD1. Per the germline V gene, CDR1 is SEHNR and CDR2 is FQNEAQ (reference sequence). V was clipped by 5 bases and J by 0 bases; unmatched bases: 5. The CDR3 contains 15 residues. CDR3 protein: CASSNRQGMNTEAFF. The DNA of the CDR3 is TGTGCCAGCAGCAACCGACAGGGGATGAACACTGAAGCTTTCTTT. Variable domain in full (rest from reference TRBV7-9 and TRBJ1-1): DTGVSQNPRHKITKRGQNVTFRCDPISEHNRLYWYRQTLGQGPEFLTYFQNEAQLEKSRLLSDRFSAERPKGSFSTLEIQRTEQGDSAMYLCASSNRQGMNTEAFFGQGTRLTVV.

The chain links TRBV27 to TRBJ1-1; a weak D match, TRBD1 (5 bases). Trimming removed 4 bases at V and 8 bases at J, with 20 bases between. Germline lookup yields CDR1 MNHEY and CDR2 SMNVEV (reference sequence). The CDR3 is made up of 15 amino acids. In DNA form, the CDR3 reads TGTGCCAGCAGTTCGAATAAGGTCCCCCAGGGAGAAGCTTTCTTT. Translation gives CASSSNKVPQGEAFF.

This clone was seen only once. V usage is TRBV7-3 and J usage is TRBJ2-3; 7 nucleotides line up with TRBD1. With 6 bases clipped from V and 3 bases from J, the junction kept 15 bases outside the gene matches. The CDR3 spans 17 residues. Germline-derived CDR1 and CDR2 are SGHTA and FQGTGA. This chain's CDR3 is CASSKRTGAHRTDTQYF. In nucleotides, the CDR3 is TGTGCCAGCAGTAAAAGAACAGGGGCCCACCGAACAGATACGCAGTATTTT.

The chain carries TRBV15 and TRBJ2-1; 13 bases map to TRBD2. The CDR3 runs 20 residues. Per the germline V gene, CDR1 is LNHNV and CDR2 is YYDKDF (reference sequence). Trimming cost V 0 bases and J 0 bases; bases outside gene matches: 8. CDR3 region: CATSRDGATSGRLSYNEQFF. The DNA for the CDR3 is TGTGCCACCAGCAGAGATGGCGCGACTAGCGGGAGGCTCTCCTACAATGAGCAGTTCTTC.

The chain joins TRBV18 to TRBJ2-7, with D maybe TRBD2 (6 bases). Trimming removed 6 bases from V and 3 bases from J, with 6 bases in between. The CDR3 is made up of 11 amino acids. Germline V gives CDR1 KGHSH, CDR2 LQKENI. The CDR3 sequence: CASSEGYEQYF. CDR3 sequence (DNA): TGTGCCAGCTCGGAGGGCTACGAGCAGTACTTC.

V and J are TRBV7-8 and TRBJ1-1; perhaps TRBD1 as D (5 bases). The length of the CDR3 is 17 residues. Trimming stripped 4 bases from V and 1 base from J, with 19 bases between. The germline V gene has CDR1 SGHVS and CDR2 FQNEAQ. CDR3: CASSYDEIRAANTEAFF. The DNA of the CDR3 is TGTGCCAGCAGCTACGACGAGATCAGGGCTGCGAACACTGAAGCTTTCTTT.

This chain joins TRBV27 and TRBJ2-7; possible D gene TRBD2, 5 bases. Germline V gene sequence: CDR1 MNHEY, CDR2 SMNVEV (reference sequence). This CDR3 is built from 15 residues. V dropped 2 bases and J dropped 0 bases, with 11 bases sitting between them. The CDR3 protein is CASSLRRTISYEQYF. DNA of the CDR3: TGTGCCAGCAGTTTAAGGAGGACGATCTCCTACGAGCAGTACTTC.

The chain uses TRBV9 and TRBJ2-1, with D possibly TRBD2 on 5 matching bases. In germline, CDR1 is SGDLS, CDR2 YYNGEE. Trimming shortened V by 1 base and J by 7 bases, and 9 bases separated the two germline ends. The length of the CDR3 is 13 residues. This CDR3 reads CASSVQLGNEQFF. The CDR3 DNA is TGTGCCAGCAGCGTACAACTAGGTAATGAGCAGTTCTTC. The full variable domain, in which reference TRBV9 and TRBJ2-1 provide the parts outside the CDR3, is DSGVTQTPKHLITATGQRVTLRCSPRSGDLSVYWYQQSLDQGLQFLIQYYNGEERAKGNILERFSAQQFPDLHSELNLSSLELGDSALYFCASSVQLGNEQFFGPGTRLTVL.

The chain carries TRBV30 and TRBJ2-7; D is possibly TRBD2 (5 bases). This CDR3 contains 17 residues. Germline CDR1 GTSNPN, CDR2 SVGIG (reference sequence). The V end was cut by 0 bases, the J end by 5 bases, with 23 bases between. The CDR3 DNA sequence: TGTGCCTGGAGTGTAAGCGGTTTTCCGAGGTTCGGCGACGAGCAGTACTTC. Its protein product is CAWSVSGFPRFGDEQYF.